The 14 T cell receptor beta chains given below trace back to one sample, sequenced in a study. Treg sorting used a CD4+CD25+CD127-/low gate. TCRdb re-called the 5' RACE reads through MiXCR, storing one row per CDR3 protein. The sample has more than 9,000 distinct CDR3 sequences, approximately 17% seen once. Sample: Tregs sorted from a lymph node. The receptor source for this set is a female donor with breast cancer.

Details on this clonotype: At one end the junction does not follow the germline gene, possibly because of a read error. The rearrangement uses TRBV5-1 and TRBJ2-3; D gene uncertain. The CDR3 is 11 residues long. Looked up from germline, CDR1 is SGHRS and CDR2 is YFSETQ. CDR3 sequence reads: CASSSADTLYF. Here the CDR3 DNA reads TGCGCCAGTAGCTCGGCAGATACGCTGTATTTT.

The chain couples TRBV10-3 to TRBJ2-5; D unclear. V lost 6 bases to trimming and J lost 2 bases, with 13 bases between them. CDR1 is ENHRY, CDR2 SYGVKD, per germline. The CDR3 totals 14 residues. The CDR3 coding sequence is TGTGCCATCAGCCGTCGGACGGAACAAGAGACCCAGTACTTC. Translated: CAISRRTEQETQYF.

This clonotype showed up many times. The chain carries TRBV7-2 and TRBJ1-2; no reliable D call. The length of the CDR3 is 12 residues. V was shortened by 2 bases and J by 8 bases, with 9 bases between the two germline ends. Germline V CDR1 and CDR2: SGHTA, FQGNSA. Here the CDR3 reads CASSLYGTGYTF. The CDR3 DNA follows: TGTGCCAGCAGCTTATATGGCACCGGCTACACCTTC.

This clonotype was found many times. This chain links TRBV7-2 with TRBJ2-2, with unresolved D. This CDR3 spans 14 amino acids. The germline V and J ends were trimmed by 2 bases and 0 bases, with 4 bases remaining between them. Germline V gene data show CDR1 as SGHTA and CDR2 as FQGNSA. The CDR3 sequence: CASSLYANTGELFF. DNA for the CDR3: TGTGCCAGCAGCTTATACGCGAACACCGGGGAGCTGTTTTTT. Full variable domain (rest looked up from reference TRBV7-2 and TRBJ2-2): GAGVSQSPSNKVTEKGKDVELRCDPISGHTALYWYRQSLGQGLEFLIYFQGNSAPDKSGLPSDRFSAERTGGSVSTLTIQRTQQEDSAVYLCASSLYANTGELFFGEGSRLTVL.

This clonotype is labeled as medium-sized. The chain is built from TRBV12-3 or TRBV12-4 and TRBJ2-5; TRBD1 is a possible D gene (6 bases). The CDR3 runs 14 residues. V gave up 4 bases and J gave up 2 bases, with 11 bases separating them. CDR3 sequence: CASSSRQVQETQYF. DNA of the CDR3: TGTGCCAGCAGTTCCCGACAGGTACAAGAGACCCAGTACTTC.

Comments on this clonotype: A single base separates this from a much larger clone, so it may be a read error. For the CDR3, the DNA is TGCGCCAGCAGCAAAAACCCGCTTGGAGGCCAAGAGACCCAGTACTTC. Residues: CASSKNPLGGQETQYF. The chain is built from TRBV5-1 and TRBJ2-5, with TRBD2 as a possible D gene (5 bases). V was pared by 4 bases and J by 1 base, with 17 bases between. The CDR3 runs 16 residues. Germline CDR1 reads SGHRS; CDR2 reads YFSETQ.

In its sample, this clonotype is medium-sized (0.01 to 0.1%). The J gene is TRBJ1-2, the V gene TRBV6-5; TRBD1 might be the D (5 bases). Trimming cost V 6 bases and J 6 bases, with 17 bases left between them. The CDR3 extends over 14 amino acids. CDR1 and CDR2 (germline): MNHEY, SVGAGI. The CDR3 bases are TGTGCCAGCAGCCGCGGCGGGGGTGAGGATGGCTACACCTTC. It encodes CASSRGGGEDGYTF.

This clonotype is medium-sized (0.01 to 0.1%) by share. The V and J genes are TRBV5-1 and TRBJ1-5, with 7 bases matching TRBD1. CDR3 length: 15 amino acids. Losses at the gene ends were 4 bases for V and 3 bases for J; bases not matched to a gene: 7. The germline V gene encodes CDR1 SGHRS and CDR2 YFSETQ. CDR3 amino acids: CASSDGTDPNQPQHF. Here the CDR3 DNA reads TGCGCCAGCAGCGATGGGACAGACCCCAATCAGCCCCAGCATTTT.

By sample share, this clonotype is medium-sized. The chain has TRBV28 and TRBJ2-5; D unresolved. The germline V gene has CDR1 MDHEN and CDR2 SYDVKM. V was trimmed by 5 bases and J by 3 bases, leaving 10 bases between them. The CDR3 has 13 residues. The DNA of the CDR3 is TGTGCCAGCAGTCGAAACAATGAAGAGACCCAGTACTTC. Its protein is CASSRNNEETQYF.

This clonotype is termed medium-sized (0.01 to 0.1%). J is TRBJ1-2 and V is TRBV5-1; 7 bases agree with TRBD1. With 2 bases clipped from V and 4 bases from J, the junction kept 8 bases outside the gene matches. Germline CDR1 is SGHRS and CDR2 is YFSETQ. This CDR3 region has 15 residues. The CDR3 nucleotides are TGCGCCAGCAGCTTTTCGGGACAGTCGGGCTATGGCTACACCTTC. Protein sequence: CASSFSGQSGYGYTF.

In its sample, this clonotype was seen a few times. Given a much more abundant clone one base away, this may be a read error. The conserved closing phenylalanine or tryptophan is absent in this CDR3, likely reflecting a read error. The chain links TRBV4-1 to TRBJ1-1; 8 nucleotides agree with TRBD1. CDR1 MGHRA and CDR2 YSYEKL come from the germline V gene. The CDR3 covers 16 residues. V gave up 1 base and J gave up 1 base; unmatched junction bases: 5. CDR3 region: CASSQVGTGSNTEAFL. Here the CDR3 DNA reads TGCGCCAGCAGCCAAGTCGGGACAGGCTCGAACACTGAAGCTTTCCTT.

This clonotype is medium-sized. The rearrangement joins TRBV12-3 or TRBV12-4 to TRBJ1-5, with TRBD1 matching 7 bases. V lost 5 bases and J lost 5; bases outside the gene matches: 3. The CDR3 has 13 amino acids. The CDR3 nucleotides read TGTGCCAGCAGTACAGGGGAATATCAGCCCCAGCATTTT. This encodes CASSTGEYQPQHF.

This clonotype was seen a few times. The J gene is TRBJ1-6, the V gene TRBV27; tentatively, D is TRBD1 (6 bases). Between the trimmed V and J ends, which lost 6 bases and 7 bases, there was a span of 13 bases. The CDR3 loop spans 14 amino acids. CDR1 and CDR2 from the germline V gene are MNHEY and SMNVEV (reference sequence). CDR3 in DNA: TGTGCCAGCAGCCGCCGGGACATAAATTCACCCCTCCACTTT. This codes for CASSRRDINSPLHF.

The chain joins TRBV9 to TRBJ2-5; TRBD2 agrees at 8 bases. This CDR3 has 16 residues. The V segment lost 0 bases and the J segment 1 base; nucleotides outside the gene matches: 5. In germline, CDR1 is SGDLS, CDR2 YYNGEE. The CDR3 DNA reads TGTGCCAGCAGCGTAGGGCTAGCGGGCTTCCAAGAGACCCAGTACTTC. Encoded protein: CASSVGLAGFQETQYF.